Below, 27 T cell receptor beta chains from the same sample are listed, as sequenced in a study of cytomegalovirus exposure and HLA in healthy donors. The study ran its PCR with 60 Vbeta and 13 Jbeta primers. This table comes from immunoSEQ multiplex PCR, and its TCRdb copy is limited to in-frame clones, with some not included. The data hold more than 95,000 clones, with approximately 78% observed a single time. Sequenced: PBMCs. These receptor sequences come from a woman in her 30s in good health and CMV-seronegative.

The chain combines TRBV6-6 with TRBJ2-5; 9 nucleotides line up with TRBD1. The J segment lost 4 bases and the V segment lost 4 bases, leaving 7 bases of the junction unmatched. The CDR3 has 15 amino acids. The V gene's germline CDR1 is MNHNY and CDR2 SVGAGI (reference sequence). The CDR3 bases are TGTGCCAGCAGTTTCCCGGGGACAGGGAGAGAGACCCAGTACTTC. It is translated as CASSFPGTGRETQYF.

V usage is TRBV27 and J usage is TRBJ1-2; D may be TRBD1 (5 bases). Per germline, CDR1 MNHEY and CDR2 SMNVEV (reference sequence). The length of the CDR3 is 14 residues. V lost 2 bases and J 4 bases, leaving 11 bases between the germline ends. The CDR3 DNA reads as TGTGCCAGCAGTTTAAGGGAGGGACGCTATGGCTACACCTTC. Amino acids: CASSLREGRYGYTF.

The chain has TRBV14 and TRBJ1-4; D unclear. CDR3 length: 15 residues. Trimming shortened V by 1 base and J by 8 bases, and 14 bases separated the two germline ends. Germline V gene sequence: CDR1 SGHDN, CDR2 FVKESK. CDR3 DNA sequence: TGTGCCAGCAGCCAAGGGATAATCCGAGGGGAAAAACTGTTTTTT. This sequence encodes CASSQGIIRGEKLFF.

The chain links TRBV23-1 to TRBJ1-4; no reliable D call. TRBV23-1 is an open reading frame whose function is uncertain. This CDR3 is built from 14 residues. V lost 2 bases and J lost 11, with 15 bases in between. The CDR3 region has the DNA TGCGCCAGCAGTCAACCTAGTGGGAGCGCCAAACTGTTTTTT. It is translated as CASSQPSGSAKLFF.

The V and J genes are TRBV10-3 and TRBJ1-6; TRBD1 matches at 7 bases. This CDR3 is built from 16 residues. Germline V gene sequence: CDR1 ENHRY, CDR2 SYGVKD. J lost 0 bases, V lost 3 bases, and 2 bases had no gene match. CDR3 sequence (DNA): TGTGCCATCAGTGAAGGGGGCAGCTCCTATAATTCACCCCTCCACTTT. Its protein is CAISEGGSSYNSPLHF.

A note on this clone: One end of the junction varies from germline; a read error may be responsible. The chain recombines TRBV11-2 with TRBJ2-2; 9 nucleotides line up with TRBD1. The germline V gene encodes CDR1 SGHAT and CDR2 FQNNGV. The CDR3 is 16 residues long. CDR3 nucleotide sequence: TGTGCCAGCAGCCCGGGACAGGGTTCGAACGCCGGGGAGCTGTTTTTT. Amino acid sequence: CASSPGQGSNAGELFF.

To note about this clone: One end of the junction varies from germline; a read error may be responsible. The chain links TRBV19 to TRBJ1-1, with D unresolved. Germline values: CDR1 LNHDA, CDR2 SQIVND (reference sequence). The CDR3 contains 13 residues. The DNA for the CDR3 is TGTGCCAGTAGTTTAGATAGGAACACTGAAGCTTTCTTT. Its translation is CASSLDRNTEAFF.

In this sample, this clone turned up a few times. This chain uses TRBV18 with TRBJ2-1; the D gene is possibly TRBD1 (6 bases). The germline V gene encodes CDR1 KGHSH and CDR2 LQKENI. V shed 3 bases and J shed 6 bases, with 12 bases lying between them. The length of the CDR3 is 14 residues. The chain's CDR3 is CASSPTVQGNEQFF. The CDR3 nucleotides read TGTGCCAGCTCACCGACAGTACAGGGCAATGAGCAGTTCTTC.

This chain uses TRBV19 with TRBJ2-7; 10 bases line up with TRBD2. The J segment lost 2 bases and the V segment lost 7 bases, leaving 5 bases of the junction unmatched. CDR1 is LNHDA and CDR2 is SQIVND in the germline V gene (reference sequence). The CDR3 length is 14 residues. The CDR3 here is CASTTSGVPYEQYF. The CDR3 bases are TGTGCCAGTACTACTAGCGGGGTCCCCTACGAGCAGTACTTC. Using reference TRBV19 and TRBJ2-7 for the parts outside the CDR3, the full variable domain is DGGITQSPKYLFRKEGQNVTLSCEQNLNHDAMYWYRQDPGQGLRLIYYSQIVNDFQKGDIAEGYSVSREKKESFPLTVTSAQKNPTAFYLCASTTSGVPYEQYFGPGTRLTVT.

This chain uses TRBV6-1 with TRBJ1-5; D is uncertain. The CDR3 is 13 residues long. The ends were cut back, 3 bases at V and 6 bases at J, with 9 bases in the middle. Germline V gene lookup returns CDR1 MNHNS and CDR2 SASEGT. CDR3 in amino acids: CASSDFTRQPQHF. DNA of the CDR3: TGTGCCAGCAGTGATTTCACGCGTCAGCCCCAGCATTTT.

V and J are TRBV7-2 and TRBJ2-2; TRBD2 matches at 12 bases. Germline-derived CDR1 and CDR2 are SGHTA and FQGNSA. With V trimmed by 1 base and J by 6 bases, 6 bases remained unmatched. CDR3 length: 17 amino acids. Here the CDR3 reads CASSLGWLAGGSGELFF. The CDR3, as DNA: TGTGCCAGCAGCTTAGGTTGGCTAGCGGGAGGGTCCGGGGAGCTGTTTTTT.

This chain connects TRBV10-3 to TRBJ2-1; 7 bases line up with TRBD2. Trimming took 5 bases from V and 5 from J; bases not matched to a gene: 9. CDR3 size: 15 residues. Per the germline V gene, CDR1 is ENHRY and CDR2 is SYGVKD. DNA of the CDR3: TGTGCCATCAGTCCCGTGACGGGGGGTCACAATGAGCAGTTCTTC. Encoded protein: CAISPVTGGHNEQFF.

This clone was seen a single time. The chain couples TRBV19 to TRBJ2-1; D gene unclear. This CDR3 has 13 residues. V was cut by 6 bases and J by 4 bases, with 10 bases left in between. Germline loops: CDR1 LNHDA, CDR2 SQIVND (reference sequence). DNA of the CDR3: TGTGCCAGTAGAGCTTCCCCTTACAATGAGCAGTTCTTC. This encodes CASRASPYNEQFF.

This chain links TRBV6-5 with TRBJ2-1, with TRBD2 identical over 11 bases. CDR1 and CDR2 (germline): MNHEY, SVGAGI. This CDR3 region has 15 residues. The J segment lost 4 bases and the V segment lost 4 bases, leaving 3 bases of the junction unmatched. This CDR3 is CASSSLAGVYNEQFF. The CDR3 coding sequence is TGTGCCAGCAGTTCACTAGCGGGAGTATACAATGAGCAGTTCTTC.

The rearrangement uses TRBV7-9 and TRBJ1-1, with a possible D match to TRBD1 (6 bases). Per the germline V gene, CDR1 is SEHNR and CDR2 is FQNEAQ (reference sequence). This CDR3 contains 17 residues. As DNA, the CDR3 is TGTGCTACGCGGACACCGACGGGACGGGGGGCGAACACTGAAGCTTTCTTT. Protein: CATRTPTGRGANTEAFF.

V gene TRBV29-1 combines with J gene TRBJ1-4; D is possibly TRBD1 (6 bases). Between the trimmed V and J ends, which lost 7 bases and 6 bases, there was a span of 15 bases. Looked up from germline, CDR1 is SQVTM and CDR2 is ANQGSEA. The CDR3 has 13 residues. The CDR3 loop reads CSALGGGHEKLFF. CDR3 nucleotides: TGCAGCGCCCTGGGGGGGGGCCATGAAAAACTGTTTTTT.

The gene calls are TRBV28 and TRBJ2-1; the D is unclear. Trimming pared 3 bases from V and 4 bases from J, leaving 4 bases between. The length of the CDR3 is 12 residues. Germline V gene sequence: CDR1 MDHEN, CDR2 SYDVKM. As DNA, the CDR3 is TGTGCCAGCAGTTTGGCATACAATGAGCAGTTCTTC. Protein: CASSLAYNEQFF.

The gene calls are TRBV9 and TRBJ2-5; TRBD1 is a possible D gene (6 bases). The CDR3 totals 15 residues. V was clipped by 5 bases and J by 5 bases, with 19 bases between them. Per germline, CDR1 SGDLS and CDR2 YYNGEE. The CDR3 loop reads CASSDQGQRGETQYF. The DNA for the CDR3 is TGTGCCAGCAGTGACCAGGGACAACGAGGGGAGACCCAGTACTTC.

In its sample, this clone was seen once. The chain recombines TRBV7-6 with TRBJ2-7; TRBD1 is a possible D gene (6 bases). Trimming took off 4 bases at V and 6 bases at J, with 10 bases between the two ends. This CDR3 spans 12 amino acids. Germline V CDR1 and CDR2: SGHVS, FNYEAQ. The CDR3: CASSSQGAEQYF. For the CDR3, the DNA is TGTGCCAGCAGCTCACAGGGAGCCGAGCAGTACTTC.

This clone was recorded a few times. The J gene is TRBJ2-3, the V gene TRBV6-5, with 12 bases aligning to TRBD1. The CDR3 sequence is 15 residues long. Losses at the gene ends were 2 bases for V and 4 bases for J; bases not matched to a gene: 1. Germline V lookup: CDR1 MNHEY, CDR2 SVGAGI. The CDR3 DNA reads TGTGCCAGCAGTTACGGGACAGGGGGCGCAGATACGCAGTATTTT. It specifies CASSYGTGGADTQYF.

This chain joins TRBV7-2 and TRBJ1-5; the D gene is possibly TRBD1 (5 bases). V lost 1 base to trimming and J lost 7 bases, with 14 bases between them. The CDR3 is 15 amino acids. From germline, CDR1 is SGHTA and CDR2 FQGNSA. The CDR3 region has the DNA TGTGCCAGCAGCTTAGAGGGGCCCGCCGGGCAGCCCCAGCATTTT. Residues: CASSLEGPAGQPQHF.

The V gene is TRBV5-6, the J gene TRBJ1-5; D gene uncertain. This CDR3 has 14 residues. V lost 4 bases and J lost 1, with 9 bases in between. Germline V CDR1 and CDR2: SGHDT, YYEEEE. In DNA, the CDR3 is TGTGCCAGCAGCCCCCCCCGGAGCAATCAGCCCCAGCATTTT. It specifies CASSPPRSNQPQHF.

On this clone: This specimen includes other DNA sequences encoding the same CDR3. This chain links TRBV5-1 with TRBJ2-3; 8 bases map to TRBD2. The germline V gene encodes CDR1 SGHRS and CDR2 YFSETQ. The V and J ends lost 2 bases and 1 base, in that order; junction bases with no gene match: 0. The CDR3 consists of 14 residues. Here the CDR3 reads CASSLAGGTDTQYF. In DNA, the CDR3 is TGCGCCAGCAGCTTAGCGGGAGGCACAGATACGCAGTATTTT.

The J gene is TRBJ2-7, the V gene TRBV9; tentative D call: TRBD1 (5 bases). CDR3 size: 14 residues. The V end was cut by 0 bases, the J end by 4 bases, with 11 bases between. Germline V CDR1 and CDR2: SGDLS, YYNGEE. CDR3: CASSVDAGNYEQYF. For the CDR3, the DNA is TGTGCCAGCAGCGTAGATGCAGGGAATTACGAGCAGTACTTC.

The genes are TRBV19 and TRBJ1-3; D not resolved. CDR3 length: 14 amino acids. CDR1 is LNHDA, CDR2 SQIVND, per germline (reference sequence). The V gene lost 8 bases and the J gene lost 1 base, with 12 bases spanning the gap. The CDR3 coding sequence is TGTGCCAGTGCGACTCTGGGTTCTGGAAACACCATATATTTT. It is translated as CASATLGSGNTIYF.

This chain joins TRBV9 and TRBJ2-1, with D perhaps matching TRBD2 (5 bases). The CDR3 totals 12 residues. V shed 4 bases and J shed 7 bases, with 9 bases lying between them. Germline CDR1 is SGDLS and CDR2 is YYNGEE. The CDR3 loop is CASSTRTNEQFF. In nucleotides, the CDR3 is TGTGCCAGCAGCACAAGGACTAATGAGCAGTTCTTC.

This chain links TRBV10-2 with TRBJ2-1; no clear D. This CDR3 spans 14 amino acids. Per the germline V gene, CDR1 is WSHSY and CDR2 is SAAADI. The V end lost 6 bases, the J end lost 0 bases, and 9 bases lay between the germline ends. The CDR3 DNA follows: TGCGCCAGCAGCCAACAAAGCTCCTACAATGAGCAGTTCTTC. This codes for CASSQQSSYNEQFF.